The 10 T cell receptor beta chains presented below share a single source sample, sequenced in a study of neurological immune-mediated disorders. TCRdb re-analysed the 5' RACE reads in MiXCR, keeping a single row per CDR3 protein. The sample contains about 62,000 distinct CDR3 sequences, less than 4% of which appear only once. Specimen: PBMCs. Every receptor here comes from a woman aged 50 to 65 with multiple sclerosis.

Many counts were recorded for this clonotype. One end of the junction does not line up with germline, which may come from a read error. The V call is TRBV20-1, the J call TRBJ1-5, with D uncertain. In germline, CDR1 is DFQATT, CDR2 SNEGSKA (reference sequence). CDR3 length equals 13 residues. CDR3 region: CSASEGSNQPQNF. As DNA, the CDR3 is TGCAGTGCTAGCGAGGGCAGCAATCAGCCCCAGAATTTT.

The chain has TRBV29-1 and TRBJ2-2; TRBD2 is a possible D gene (6 bases). Trimming pared 5 bases from V and 5 bases from J, leaving 15 bases between. Germline values: CDR1 SQVTM, CDR2 ANQGSEA. CDR3 length equals 14 residues. The CDR3 sequence: CSVFLLAGTGELFF. In DNA form, the CDR3 reads TGCAGCGTTTTTCTACTAGCTGGAACCGGGGAGCTGTTTTTT.

This clonotype was counted many times. The J gene is TRBJ2-1, the V gene TRBV12-3 or TRBV12-4; a weak D match, TRBD1 (6 bases). The CDR3 runs to 14 residues. Trimming took off 7 bases at V and 6 bases at J, with 16 bases between the two ends. The CDR3 sequence: CASIPGHPINEQFF. The CDR3 bases are TGTGCCAGCATCCCGGGACACCCAATCAATGAGCAGTTCTTC.

This clonotype has at least ten counts. This chain links TRBV11-2 with TRBJ2-7, with TRBD2 identical over 9 bases. This CDR3 region has 17 residues. Germline V CDR1 and CDR2: SGHAT, FQNNGV. V lost 1 base and J lost 6; bases outside the gene matches: 13. Here the CDR3 DNA reads TGTGCCAGCAGCTTAGGATTAGCGGGAGAGAATTTCGGCGAGCAGTACTTC. This translates into CASSLGLAGENFGEQYF.

The rearrangement joins TRBV5-1 to TRBJ2-1, with TRBD2 matching over 11 bases. The CDR3 totals 17 residues. Germline V gene lookup returns CDR1 SGHRS and CDR2 YFSETQ. The V segment lost 4 bases and the J segment 7 bases; nucleotides outside the gene matches: 13. CDR3 sequence (DNA): TGCGCCAGCAGCCCCCTTGGTAGCGGGAGGGCCGGGAATGAGCAGTTCTTC. Translated, it gives CASSPLGSGRAGNEQFF. The variable domain in full, completed from reference TRBV5-1 and TRBJ2-1, reads KAGVTQTPRYLIKTRGQQVTLSCSPISGHRSVSWYQQTPGQGLQFLFEYFSETQRNKGNFPGRFSGRQFSNSRSEMNVSTLELGDSALYLCASSPLGSGRAGNEQFFGPGTRLTVL.

This clonotype was counted many times. The rearrangement links TRBV7-2 to TRBJ2-1; tentative D call: TRBD2 (7 bases). The V gene's germline CDR1 is SGHTA and CDR2 FQGNSA. This CDR3 region has 14 residues. V was shortened by 5 bases and J by 8 bases, with 16 bases between the two germline ends. CDR3 residues: CASSPVGGRDEQFF. The CDR3 bases are TGTGCCAGCAGCCCCGTGGGGGGGCGGGATGAGCAGTTCTTC.

There are many counts of this clonotype. The chain recombines TRBV20-1 with TRBJ2-3; a weak D match, TRBD2 (6 bases). V was trimmed by 6 bases and J by 5 bases, leaving 12 bases between them. The CDR3 runs to 12 residues. CDR1 DFQATT and CDR2 SNEGSKA come from the germline V gene (reference sequence). The CDR3 bases are TGCAGTGCCAATTTGGGAGGAGATACGCAGTATTTT. Translation: CSANLGGDTQYF.

The sample holds many counts of this clonotype. The DNA for the CDR3 is TGTGCCAGCAGTTTTAGGGGGGCGGGACGGGGGTACGAGCAGTACTTC. Protein product: CASSFRGAGRGYEQYF. The chain has TRBV12-3 or TRBV12-4 and TRBJ2-7; D may be TRBD1 or TRBD2 (6 bases each). Deletions cut 3 bases from V and 4 bases from J, with 19 bases between. The CDR3 runs to 16 residues.

This clonotype was observed at least ten times. The chain has TRBV5-1 and TRBJ2-1; 12 bases align to TRBD2. V was pared by 3 bases and J by 4 bases, with 8 bases of the junction left unmatched. In germline, CDR1 is SGHRS, CDR2 YFSETQ. The CDR3 extends over 17 amino acids. The CDR3 region is CASSSSSGRASYNEQFF. CDR3 bases: TGCGCCAGCAGCTCTTCTAGCGGGAGGGCCTCTTACAATGAGCAGTTCTTC.

This clonotype was recorded many times. The rearrangement joins TRBV7-6 to TRBJ2-3; 8 bases are shared with TRBD2. This CDR3 spans 16 amino acids. V was pared by 1 base and J by 1 base, with 4 bases of the junction left unmatched. In germline, CDR1 is SGHVS, CDR2 FNYEAQ. The DNA of the CDR3 is TGTGCCAGCAGCTTAGAGGCGGGAGGACGCACAGATACGCAGTATTTT. Protein sequence: CASSLEAGGRTDTQYF.